The rows below give T cell receptor beta chains drawn from one sample of a study of vaccination and CD4 T cells after COVID-19. TCRdb reprocessed the PCR reads with MiXCR, giving one entry per CDR3 protein. The profile covers around 18,000 distinct CDR3 sequences, with about a third appearing a single time and 14% to 15% taken by the ten largest. Which antigens these TCRs recognize remains unknown. The source material was cultured CD4+ T cells from blood. These receptors all come from a human donor with COVID-19. Each CDR3 is given with its conserved first and last residue. Fields, in order: J gene, clone size, V gene, D gene, CDR3 protein, CDR3 DNA. D genes are given only for firm matches. Clone size is not always given. Where it is, it says once, few, many or a class for expanded clones.

TRBJ2-5 | few | TRBV6-5 | NA | CASSYSYQETQYF | TGTGCCAGCAGTTACAGCTATCAAGAGACCCAGTACTTC
TRBJ2-4 | NA | TRBV6-1 | NA | CASTDGRTKNIQYF | TGTGCCAGCACCGACGGGAGAACCAAAAACATTCAGTACTTC
TRBJ2-5 | NA | TRBV28 | TRBD1 | CASRRTGAPSQVSETQYF | TGTGCCAGCAGGAGGACAGGGGCGCCATCCCAAGTTTCGGAGACCCAGTACTTC
TRBJ2-3 | NA | TRBV28 | TRBD2 | CASSLSSGGTDTQYF | TGTGCCAGCAGTTTATCTAGCGGGGGGACAGATACGCAGTATTTT
TRBJ1-1 | NA | TRBV5-4 | NA | CASSLVAGRMNTEAFF | TGTGCCAGCAGCTTGGTTGCAGGGCGGATGAACACTGAAGCTTTCTTT
TRBJ1-1 | NA | TRBV18 | NA | CASSYRRVDTEAFF | TGTGCCAGCTCATACAGGAGAGTGGACACTGAAGCTTTCTTT
TRBJ2-2 | NA | TRBV20-1 | NA | CSAGGNTGELFF | TGCAGTGCGGGGGGGAACACCGGGGAGCTGTTTTTT
TRBJ1-2 | few | TRBV28 | NA | CASSPVGVLEGYTF | TGTGCCAGCAGCCCGGTGGGGGTCCTTGAAGGCTACACCTTC
TRBJ1-2 | NA | TRBV5-4 | NA | CASSPNIAYGYTF | TGTGCCAGCAGCCCGAATATCGCCTATGGCTACACCTTC
TRBJ1-1 | few | TRBV6-2/TRBV6-3 | NA | CASSSASGWNTEAFF | TGTGCCAGCAGTTCTGCGTCAGGGTGGAACACTGAAGCTTTCTTT
TRBJ1-6 | medium-sized | TRBV15 | TRBD1 | CATSQLQTGTLNSPLHF | TGTGCCACCAGCCAGCTCCAGACAGGGACCCTTAATTCACCCCTCCACTTT
TRBJ2-7 | NA | TRBV7-2 | NA | CASSLGRTTVEQYF | TGTGCCAGCAGCTTAGGTCGGACCACTGTCGAGCAGTACTTC
TRBJ1-5 | NA | TRBV20-1 | NA | CSVPQEVGQPQHF | TGCAGTGTCCCACAGGAGGTTGGTCAGCCCCAGCATTTT
TRBJ1-2 | few | TRBV6-1 | NA | CASTETKHRGYTF | TGTGCCAGTACCGAGACAAAACATCGGGGCTACACCTTC
TRBJ2-7 | NA | TRBV10-3 | NA | CAISESPPFSEQYF | TGTGCCATCAGTGAGAGTCCCCCATTCAGCGAGCAGTACTTC
TRBJ2-7 | NA | TRBV11-2 | NA | CASSFVRSSYEQYF | TGTGCCAGCAGCTTCGTCAGGAGCTCCTACGAGCAGTACTTC
TRBJ2-3 | NA | TRBV19 | TRBD2 | CASSIVVVSGGPDTQYF | TGTGCCAGTAGTATAGTTGTTGTTAGCGGGGGCCCCGATACGCAGTATTTT
TRBJ2-4 | NA | TRBV6-1 | TRBD2 | CASRTRTSGGGNIQYF | TGTGCCAGCAGGACCCGGACTAGCGGGGGGGGGAACATTCAGTACTTC
TRBJ2-3 | few | TRBV5-8 | TRBD2 | CASSLLLAGASTDTQYF | TGTGCCAGCAGCTTGTTACTAGCGGGGGCTAGCACAGATACGCAGTATTTT
TRBJ1-6 | NA | TRBV27 | NA | CASSLGNSYNSPLHF | TGTGCCAGCAGTTTAGGGAACTCATATAATTCACCCCTCCACTTT
TRBJ2-3 | NA | TRBV27 | TRBD1 | CASRTTGGYADTQYF | TGTGCCAGCAGGACAACAGGGGGGTATGCAGATACGCAGTATTTT
TRBJ1-1 | NA | TRBV7-9 | NA | CASTRGVNTEAFF | TGTGCCAGCACAAGGGGGGTAAACACTGAAGCTTTCTTT
TRBJ1-5 | few | TRBV7-9 | NA | CASSLGNQPQHF | TGTGCCAGCAGCTTGGGCAATCAGCCCCAGCATTTT
TRBJ2-1 | few | TRBV11-3 | NA | CASKMGRIGYEQFF | TGTGCCAGCAAAATGGGGCGGATTGGTTATGAGCAGTTCTTC
TRBJ1-2 | NA | TRBV20-1 | NA | CSAIPGANYGYTF | TGCAGTGCTATCCCCGGGGCCAACTATGGCTACACCTTC
TRBJ2-1 | NA | TRBV19 | NA | CASRLDRSSYNEQFF | TGTGCCAGTAGGCTCGACAGAAGCTCCTACAATGAGCAGTTCTTC
TRBJ1-1 | NA | TRBV6-1 | NA | CASRQQNTEAFF | TGTGCCAGCAGACAACAGAACACTGAAGCTTTCTTT
TRBJ2-7 | NA | TRBV24-1 | NA | CATSDLHGRFYEQYF | TGTGCCACCAGTGATTTGCATGGACGGTTCTACGAGCAGTACTTC
TRBJ2-7 | NA | TRBV11-2 | NA | CASSSSRGLPYEQYF | TGTGCCAGCAGCTCCTCGAGGGGTTTACCCTACGAGCAGTACTTC
TRBJ2-1 | few | TRBV20-1 | TRBD2 | CSARSRTRTSSYNEQFF | TGCAGTGCTAGATCGAGGACTAGGACAAGCTCCTACAATGAGCAGTTCTTC
TRBJ2-6 | NA | TRBV6-1 | TRBD1 | CASSPRQGASSGANVLTF | TGTGCCAGCAGTCCACGACAGGGTGCGAGCTCTGGGGCCAACGTCCTGACTTTC
TRBJ2-5 | NA | TRBV10-3 | NA | CAIRTGAEETQYF | TGTGCCATCAGAACGGGGGCCGAAGAGACCCAGTACTTC
TRBJ1-1 | NA | TRBV20-1 | NA | CSARIQGQMNTEAFF | TGCAGTGCTCGTATCCAAGGACAGATGAACACTGAAGCTTTCTTT
TRBJ1-1 | NA | TRBV20-1 | TRBD1 | CSARAVQGQGVNTEAFF | TGCAGTGCTAGAGCAGTTCAAGGACAGGGGGTGAACACTGAAGCTTTCTTT
TRBJ2-7 | few | TRBV10-1 | NA | CASGLNGLCEQYF | TGCGCCAGCGGATTGAACGGGTTGTGCGAGCAGTACTTC
TRBJ1-1 | NA | TRBV28 | TRBD1 | CASVSLPAGGRTEAFF | TGTGCCAGCGTATCTCTCCCGGCAGGGGGGCGCACTGAAGCTTTCTTT
TRBJ1-5 | medium-sized | TRBV2 | NA | CASSEALGSFYSNQPQHF | TGTGCCAGCAGTGAAGCGCTAGGCAGTTTCTATAGCAATCAGCCCCAGCATTTT
TRBJ1-2 | NA | TRBV19 | TRBD1 | CASSIAGTGGYGYTF | TGTGCCAGTAGTATAGCCGGAACAGGGGGCTATGGCTACACCTTC
TRBJ2-7 | NA | TRBV6-1 | TRBD1 | CASSQWTGGYEQYF | TGTGCCAGCAGCCAGTGGACAGGGGGCTACGAGCAGTACTTC
TRBJ2-3 | NA | TRBV20-1 | TRBD2 | CSAPITTSGGFGDTQYF | TGCAGTGCTCCAATCACGACTAGCGGGGGCTTTGGAGATACGCAGTATTTT
TRBJ2-5 | NA | TRBV19 | TRBD1 | CASSGTGKRETQYF | TGTGCCAGCTCCGGGACAGGAAAGAGGGAGACCCAGTACTTC
TRBJ2-7 | NA | TRBV5-1 | NA | CASREWQGSYEQYF | TGCGCCAGCAGGGAGTGGCAGGGTTCCTACGAGCAGTACTTC